One and the same sample provided the 5 T cell receptor beta chains below, sequenced in a study of PD-L1 blockade in urothelial cancer. Some clones are missing from TCRdb's copy, which holds only in-frame ones; the method was immunoSEQ multiplex PCR. The top ten clones hold under 40% of a sample with roughly 32,000 clones, 75% to 85% of them seen once. Specimen: PBMCs, collected around atezolizumab (anti-PD-L1) treatment. These receptors came from a man in his fifties or sixties with urothelial cancer.

The chain is built from TRBV10-3 and TRBJ2-7, with 7 nucleotides matching TRBD1. CDR1 and CDR2 (germline): ENHRY, SYGVKD. The CDR3 is made up of 13 amino acids. V lost 10 bases, J lost 2 bases, and 8 bases stayed unmatched. The CDR3 sequence: CATRDSIAYEQYF. CDR3 nucleotide sequence: TGTGCCACCCGGGACAGTATCGCCTACGAGCAGTACTTC.

This chain connects TRBV12-5 to TRBJ1-2; D not certain. The V gene lost 1 base and the J gene lost 8 bases, with 11 bases spanning the gap. Germline V gives CDR1 LGHNT, CDR2 FRNRAP. The CDR3 sequence is 13 residues long. The DNA of the CDR3 is TGTGCTAGTGGTTTGGAGAGTCCCGCCGGCTACACCTTC. Translating it yields CASGLESPAGYTF.

J is TRBJ2-2 and V is TRBV28; 7 nucleotides agree with TRBD1. Germline CDR1 MDHEN, CDR2 SYDVKM. V lost 3 bases to trimming and J lost 6 bases; unmatched junction nucleotides: 7. The CDR3 has 15 amino acids. This CDR3 reads CASSFFDRVAGELFF. The CDR3 coding sequence is TGTGCCAGCAGTTTCTTTGACAGGGTAGCCGGGGAGCTGTTTTTT.

The chain recombines TRBV6-5 with TRBJ1-2; TRBD1 matches at 7 bases. The CDR3 has 14 residues. Germline V CDR1 and CDR2: MNHEY, SVGAGI. Losses at the gene ends were 6 bases for V and 8 bases for J; bases not matched to a gene: 12. The DNA for the CDR3 is TGTGCCAGCAGCCAAATTGGACAGGCGAGGGGCTACACCTTC. The encoded protein is CASSQIGQARGYTF.

The rearrangement links TRBV2 to TRBJ2-7; D may be TRBD1 (6 bases). CDR1 and CDR2 from the germline V gene are SNHLY and FYNNEI. The CDR3 runs to 17 residues. Between the trimmed V and J ends, which lost 6 bases and 5 bases, there was a span of 26 bases. CDR3 residues: CASSDGTITNRVHEQYF. CDR3 DNA: TGTGCCAGCAGCGACGGGACCATAACAAACAGGGTACACGAGCAGTACTTC.